This T cell receptor beta chain was sequenced for a study of response to subunit inactivated influenza vaccine (dated by TCRdb to the late 2010s). In the study overall: The study used deep quantitative T cell receptor repertoire profiling to track responses to a trivalent subunit inactivated influenza vaccine. What the research found in general, with its limitations: According to the authors, only a limited number of new T cells may be recruited by each seasonal influenza vaccination.

In this sample, this clonotype turned up many times. Its antigen specificity is not known. No quality values exist for individual bases; no much larger clone is one base distant. The receptor library was made with RT-PCR. TCRdb records Illumina HiSeq 2500 as the sequencer. TCRdb trimmed the raw reads at Q25, called clones with MiXCR and kept productive beta chains. CDR3 protein duplicates are merged, each entry listing the most common genes and DNA. Recorded for this sample are 450,000 to 600,000 distinct CDR3 sequences; approximately 7.3% of them occurred a single time. Roughly 14% of the sample rests with the top ten. V is shortened by 8 bases, J by 0 bases, and the region joining them spans 10 bases. Including cysteine and phenylalanine, the CDR3 has 13 amino acids. The sequence is cut down to CDR3 DNA, 39 bases in frame from base 1.

The sequence came from a man aged 50-75 years who received an inactivated influenza vaccine. Donor details come from another sample of the same person, matched by shared clones. This receptor chain uses TRBV12-3 or TRBV12-4 and TRBJ1-1, with no D gene named confidently. The input for sequencing was PBMCs from blood, taken less than 30 months after vaccination. CDR3 sequence: CASVIRMNTEAFF. DNA sequence: TGTGCCAGCGTCATTCGAATGAACACTGAAGCTTTCTTT.